A selection of T cell receptor beta chains follows, all from one sample in a study of blood T cell repertoires in COVID-19. Profiling relied on immunoSEQ multiplex PCR, and the TCRdb table lists in-frame clones only, not all of them. The sample holds a few hundred thousand clones, roughly four fifths seen once. Material: PBMCs or T cells enriched from blood (not recorded which). These receptors were taken from a man aged 50 or older who had recovered from COVID-19. Each CDR3 is given with its conserved first and last residue. Each record gives: clone size, J gene, D gene, CDR3 length, V gene, CDR3 protein, CDR3 DNA. D genes are given only for firm matches. The size field is filled for only some rows; it gives once, few, many or a size class.

>NA|TRBJ1-1|TRBD1|13|TRBV3-1/TRBV3-2
CASSLGTDTEAFF
TGTGCCAGCAGCCTAGGGACAGACACTGAAGCTTTCTTT
>once|TRBJ1-2|TRBD1|14|TRBV7-3
CASSLRQGADGYTF
TGTGCCAGCAGCTTACGGCAGGGGGCTGATGGCTACACCTTC
>NA|TRBJ2-7|NA|11|TRBV28
CASSSIYEQYF
TGTGCCAGCAGTTCCATCTACGAGCAGTACTTC
>NA|TRBJ2-4|TRBD2|16|TRBV2
CASSEVRAGNKNIQYF
TGTGCCAGCAGTGAAGTACGAGCGGGAAACAAAAACATTCAGTACTTC
>few|TRBJ2-5|NA|13|TRBV10-2
CASSESARETQYF
TGCGCCAGCAGTGAGTCCGCCCGGGAGACCCAGTACTTC
>NA|TRBJ2-7|TRBD1|17|TRBV3-1/TRBV3-2
CASSPSPPGQGLYEQYF
TGTGCCAGCAGCCCATCGCCTCCGGGACAGGGCTTATACGAGCAGTACTTC
>NA|TRBJ2-2|TRBD1|13|TRBV4-1
CASSRDRGGELFF
TGCGCCAGCAGCCGTGACAGGGGAGGGGAGCTGTTTTTT
>NA|TRBJ1-1|NA|14|TRBV6-5
CASSYSEMNTEAFF
TGTGCCAGCAGTTACTCGGAGATGAACACTGAAGCTTTCTTT
>NA|TRBJ1-5|NA|14|TRBV5-1
CARLGADSNQPQHF
TGCGCCAGACTGGGGGCAGACAGTAATCAGCCCCAGCATTTT
>NA|TRBJ2-3|NA|15|TRBV15
CAASRETTGLATQYF
TGTGCCGCCAGCAGAGAGACCACAGGGTTGGCTACGCAGTATTTT
>few|TRBJ2-3|TRBD2|17|TRBV5-4
CASSSLGSGRLTDTQYF
TGTGCCAGCAGCTCCCTAGGTAGCGGGAGGTTAACAGATACGCAGTATTTT
>NA|TRBJ1-6|NA|13|TRBV7-9
CASSQEGNSPLHF
TGTGCCAGCAGCCAGGAGGGAAATTCACCCCTCCACTTT
>NA|TRBJ1-5|NA|11|TRBV19
CASSTGGPQHF
TGTGCCAGTAGTACCGGGGGGCCCCAGCATTTT
>once|TRBJ2-1|TRBD2|17|TRBV3-1/TRBV3-2
CASSHVPTSGGPNEQFF
TGTGCCAGCAGCCACGTCCCGACTAGCGGGGGGCCCAATGAGCAGTTCTTC
>NA|TRBJ2-5|TRBD1|15|TRBV4-1
CASSQPKQGPETQYF
TGCGCCAGCAGCCAGCCGAAACAGGGGCCAGAGACCCAGTACTTC
>NA|TRBJ2-7|TRBD1|15|TRBV7-2
CASSPSDRGFYEQYF
TGTGCCAGCAGCCCCTCGGACAGGGGTTTCTACGAGCAGTACTTC
>NA|TRBJ2-5|NA|15|TRBV11-3
CASSLGLDTQETQYF
TGTGCCAGCAGCTTAGGTTTGGACACCCAAGAGACCCAGTACTTC
>NA|TRBJ2-2|TRBD2|17|TRBV28
CASSGTSGVRNTGELFF
TGTGCCAGCAGTGGGACTAGCGGGGTCCGGAACACCGGGGAGCTGTTTTTT
>NA|TRBJ2-3|TRBD2|15|TRBV7-3
CASSPAGAGTDTQYF
TGTGCCAGCAGCCCAGCGGGAGCGGGCACAGATACGCAGTATTTT
>NA|TRBJ1-2|NA|13|TRBV11-2
CASTLTGNRGYTF
TGTGCCAGCACCCTAACAGGGAATCGTGGCTACACCTTC
>NA|TRBJ1-4|NA|16|TRBV28
CASSLTSGTTNEKLFF
TGTGCCAGCAGCCTCACGTCGGGAACAACTAATGAAAAACTGTTTTTT
>NA|TRBJ2-7|TRBD1|14|TRBV28
CASSLGTGSDEQYF
TGTGCCAGCAGTTTAGGGACAGGGTCAGACGAGCAGTACTTC
>NA|TRBJ2-5|TRBD2|14|TRBV19
CASGLAGVQETQYF
TGTGCCAGCGGACTAGCGGGGGTTCAAGAGACCCAGTACTTC
>NA|TRBJ1-1|TRBD1|13|TRBV10-3
CAITRQGGTEAFF
TGTGCCATCACCAGACAGGGCGGGACTGAAGCTTTCTTT
>many|TRBJ2-1|NA|11|TRBV11-2
CASSPLGGQFF
TGTGCCAGCAGCCCCCTCGGGGGACAGTTCTTC
>NA|TRBJ1-2|TRBD1|13|TRBV29-1
CSAQRGQGYGYTF
TGCAGCGCCCAAAGGGGGCAGGGATATGGCTACACCTTC
>NA|TRBJ2-7|NA|13|TRBV5-1
CASSLVADYEQYF
TGCGCCAGCAGCTTGGTGGCAGACTACGAGCAGTACTTC
>few|TRBJ1-1|TRBD1|14|TRBV7-8
CASSPTGLGTEAFF
TGTGCCAGCAGCCCGACAGGGTTGGGCACTGAAGCTTTCTTT
>NA|TRBJ2-2|TRBD1|17|TRBV5-4
CASSLPGQGSVTGELFF
TGTGCCAGCAGCCTTCCCGGACAGGGCTCGGTCACCGGGGAGCTGTTTTTT
>NA|TRBJ2-3|NA|14|TRBV7-9
CASSPLGPDSAQYF
TGTGCCAGCAGCCCACTCGGTCCCGATTCCGCGCAGTATTTT
>NA|TRBJ2-1|TRBD2|16|TRBV3-1/TRBV3-2
CASSQGLAGGYNEQFF
TGTGCCAGCAGCCAAGGACTAGCGGGCGGGTACAATGAGCAGTTCTTC
>NA|TRBJ2-7|TRBD1|15|TRBV29-1
CSVRGQGGMGGEQYF
TGCAGCGTTCGGGGACAGGGGGGCATGGGTGGAGAGCAGTACTTC
>NA|TRBJ1-1|NA|16|TRBV12-5
CASGFRRLGQNTEAFF
TGTGCTAGTGGTTTTAGACGCCTGGGCCAGAACACTGAAGCTTTCTTT
>NA|TRBJ1-2|TRBD1|18|TRBV19
CASRRQGASIGPRHGYTF
TGTGCCAGTAGGAGACAGGGGGCCTCTATAGGTCCCCGCCATGGCTACACCTTC
>NA|TRBJ2-2|NA|14|TRBV19
CASSFAGNTGELFF
TGTGCCAGTAGTTTTGCGGGGAACACCGGGGAGCTGTTTTTT
>NA|TRBJ2-7|TRBD2|14|TRBV18
CASSTTSGSYEQYF
TGTGCCAGCTCAACGACTAGCGGGAGCTACGAGCAGTACTTC
>NA|TRBJ2-1|TRBD2|15|TRBV9
CASSPHTSGSAEQFF
TGTGCCAGCAGTCCACATACTAGCGGGAGTGCTGAGCAGTTCTTC
>NA|TRBJ1-1|TRBD1|18|TRBV6-2/TRBV6-3
CASSYPRTGGAMNTEAFF
TGTGCCAGCAGTTACCCTCGGACAGGGGGCGCCATGAACACTGAAGCTTTCTTT
>NA|TRBJ2-3|TRBD1|16|TRBV9
CASSPRTGQGRDTQYF
TGTGCCAGCAGCCCAAGGACGGGACAGGGGAGAGATACGCAGTATTTT
>once|TRBJ1-2|NA|13|TRBV28
CASNTNLQLGYTF
TGTGCCAGCAACACTAACCTCCAACTTGGCTACACCTTC
>NA|TRBJ2-7|TRBD2|16|TRBV3-1/TRBV3-2
CASSQVPTSGTREQYF
TGTGCCAGCAGCCAAGTTCCGACTAGCGGGACGCGGGAGCAGTACTTC
>NA|TRBJ1-5|NA|13|TRBV4-1
CASSQGPVQPQHF
TGCGCCAGCAGCCAAGGGCCCGTACAGCCCCAGCATTTT
>NA|TRBJ2-7|NA|15|TRBV18
CASSPSAGGSYEQYF
TGTGCCAGCTCACCGTCGGCAGGGGGGTCGTACGAGCAGTACTTC
>NA|TRBJ2-5|NA|13|TRBV29-1
CSVVQGIQETQYF
TGCAGCGTTGTTCAGGGTATCCAAGAGACCCAGTACTTC
>once|TRBJ2-1|NA|16|TRBV11-2
CASSPPGGVIRNEQFF
TGTGCCAGCAGCCCTCCGGGCGGGGTGATTCGTAATGAGCAGTTCTTC
>NA|TRBJ1-1|NA|13|TRBV29-1
CSVEGGADTEAFF
TGCAGCGTTGAAGGCGGGGCGGATACTGAAGCTTTCTTT
>few|TRBJ2-1|TRBD1|16|TRBV18
CASSRGQGASYNEQFF
TGTGCCAGCTCCCGGGGACAGGGGGCCTCCTACAATGAGCAGTTCTTC
>NA|TRBJ2-7|TRBD2|17|TRBV7-2
CASSLVLAGGPRDEQYF
TGTGCCAGCAGCTTGGTACTAGCGGGAGGGCCGCGGGACGAGCAGTACTTC
>NA|TRBJ1-2|TRBD1|16|TRBV6-1
CASSDPGQGSLSGYTF
TGTGCCAGCAGTGATCCGGGACAGGGGTCCCTCTCTGGCTACACCTTC
>NA|TRBJ2-5|TRBD1|13|TRBV24-1
CATGDRGRETQYF
TGTGCCACCGGGGACAGGGGTCGGGAGACCCAGTACTTC